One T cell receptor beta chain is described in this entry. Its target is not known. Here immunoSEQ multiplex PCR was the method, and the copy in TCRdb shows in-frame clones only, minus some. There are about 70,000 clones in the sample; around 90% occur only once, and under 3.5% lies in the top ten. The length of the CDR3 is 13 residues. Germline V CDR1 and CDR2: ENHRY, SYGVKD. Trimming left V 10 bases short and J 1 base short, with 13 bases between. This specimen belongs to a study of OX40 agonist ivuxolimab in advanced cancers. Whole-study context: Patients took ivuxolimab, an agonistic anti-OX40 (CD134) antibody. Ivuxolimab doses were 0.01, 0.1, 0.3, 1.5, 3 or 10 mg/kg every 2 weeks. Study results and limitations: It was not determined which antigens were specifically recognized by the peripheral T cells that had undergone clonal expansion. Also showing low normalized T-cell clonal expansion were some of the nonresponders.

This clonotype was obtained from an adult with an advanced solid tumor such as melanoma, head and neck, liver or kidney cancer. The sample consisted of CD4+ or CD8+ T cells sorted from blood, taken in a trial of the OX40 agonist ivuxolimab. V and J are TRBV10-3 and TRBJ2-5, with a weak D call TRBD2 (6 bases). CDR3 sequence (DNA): TGTGCCACCCGATCGACTAGCCAAGAGACCCAGTACTTC. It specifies CATRSTSQETQYF.